This is a list of T cell receptor beta chains from one sample in a study of shared clonotypes between healthy human individuals. The method was immunoSEQ multiplex PCR; TCRdb's version includes in-frame clones alone and lacks a portion of them. This table holds roughly 220,000 clones, 65% found once. The sample consisted of memory CD4+ T cells sorted from blood. The receptors derive from a man younger than 45 in good health. The CDR3 runs from the conserved cysteine through the conserved F or W. A D gene is named only where the DNA matches it firmly. Rows may omit the clone size; those that give it use once, few, many or a size class.

D gene	clone size	V gene	J gene	CDR3 DNA	CDR3 protein
.	many	TRBV5-1	TRBJ2-5	TGCGCCAGCAGCGGTCTAGGGAATCAAGAGACCCAGTACTTC	CASSGLGNQETQYF
.	.	TRBV11-2	TRBJ1-1	TGTGCCAGCAGCTATCAATGGCGGGGCACTGAAGCTTTCTTT	CASSYQWRGTEAFF
.	.	TRBV7-6	TRBJ1-3	TGTGCCAGCGGATACCAATCGGGCAGTTCGGGAAACACCATATATTTT	CASGYQSGSSGNTIYF
TRBD1	.	TRBV19	TRBJ1-1	TGTGCCAGTAGTATAGGGGACAGGGAACGGACTGAAGCTTTCTTT	CASSIGDRERTEAFF
.	.	TRBV28	TRBJ1-1	TGTGCCAGCAGCTCCTGGGGGAACACTGAAGCTTTCTTT	CASSSWGNTEAFF
TRBD1	.	TRBV6-5	TRBJ2-3	TGTGCCAGCAGTTACGGACAGGGGGGGCACACAGATACGCAGTATTTT	CASSYGQGGHTDTQYF
TRBD2	.	TRBV10-2	TRBJ2-1	TGCGCCAGCAGTGTGGGACTAGCGGGTTACAATGAGCAGTTCTTC	CASSVGLAGYNEQFF
.	few	TRBV7-2	TRBJ2-7	TGTGCCAGCAGCTTCTCACACGAGCAGTACTTC	CASSFSHEQYF
TRBD1	.	TRBV10-3	TRBJ1-2	TGTGCCATCAACGGACAGGGGAACTATGGCTACACCTTC	CAINGQGNYGYTF
.	.	TRBV10-2	TRBJ1-2	TGCGCCAGCAGTGAGACACGCAAATCGGGCTACACCTTC	CASSETRKSGYTF
TRBD1	.	TRBV7-2	TRBJ1-5	TGTGCCAGCAGCTCCGGGACAGTCGGAAATCAGCCCCAGCATTTT	CASSSGTVGNQPQHF
.	few	TRBV5-4	TRBJ2-7	TGTGCCAGCAGCAGGGACGGATCATTCTACGAGCAGTACTTC	CASSRDGSFYEQYF
.	.	TRBV6-4	TRBJ2-1	TGTGCCAGCAGTCACCCCCGGGGTGGATCCTACAATGAGCAGTTCTTC	CASSHPRGGSYNEQFF
TRBD1	.	TRBV27	TRBJ1-5	TGTGCCAGCAGGCAATATCAGGGGGGCGGCAATCAGCCCCAGCATTTT	CASRQYQGGGNQPQHF
TRBD2	many	TRBV5-1	TRBJ2-1	TGCGCCAGCAGCTGGGGACTAGCGGGAGGTGGTGAGCAGTTCTTC	CASSWGLAGGGEQFF
.	.	TRBV27	TRBJ2-7	TGTGCCAGCAGCTCGCCTGGGGGGGCGCGGAACGAGCAGTACTTC	CASSSPGGARNEQYF
.	.	TRBV6-5	TRBJ1-1	TGTGCCAGCAGTTCCTCCCGAGCAGGGAAGGCGGAAGCTTTCTTT	CASSSSRAGKAEAFF
.	.	TRBV5-1	TRBJ2-1	TGCGCCAGCAGCTTGGCGGGGGAGTTTCGCTACAATGAGCAGTTCTTC	CASSLAGEFRYNEQFF
.	.	TRBV11-2	TRBJ2-5	TGTGCCAGCAGCTTAGGACCGTACCAAGAGACCCAGTACTTC	CASSLGPYQETQYF
.	.	TRBV15	TRBJ1-2	TGTGCCACCAGCAGAGAAGGATCGCGGAGGGGTATTGATGGCTACACCTTC	CATSREGSRRGIDGYTF
TRBD2	.	TRBV7-9	TRBJ2-1	TGTGCCAGCAGCTTCACTAGCGGGAGGTACAATGAGCAGTTCTTC	CASSFTSGRYNEQFF
TRBD2	.	TRBV5-1	TRBJ2-7	TGCGCCAGCAGCTTGGCGGGAGGGCCTTACGAGCAGTACTTC	CASSLAGGPYEQYF
.	.	TRBV10-3	TRBJ2-3	TGTGCCATCAGTGAGCCCGACAGGAGAATCACAGATACGCAGTATTTT	CAISEPDRRITDTQYF
.	.	TRBV27	TRBJ1-4	TGTGCCAGCACCCCCCGGAAGATGGGCGGGGAAAAACTGTTTTTT	CASTPRKMGGEKLFF
TRBD1	.	TRBV29-1	TRBJ1-3	TGCAGCGTCGGGACAGCGAGAAACACCATATATTTT	CSVGTARNTIYF
.	.	TRBV5-1	TRBJ2-5	TGCGCCAGCAGCTTGGTTTTCTTTTCGGAGCACCAAGAGACCCAGTACTTC	CASSLVFFSEHQETQYF
TRBD1	.	TRBV6-4	TRBJ2-6	TGTGCCAGCAGTCCGGGACAGATTTTCTCTGGGGCCAACGTCCTGACTTTC	CASSPGQIFSGANVLTF
TRBD2	.	TRBV29-1	TRBJ2-3	TGCAGCGTCGTGCTAGCGGGAGGTGGGGCAGATACGCAGTATTTT	CSVVLAGGGADTQYF
TRBD2	.	TRBV5-1	TRBJ2-1	TGCGCCAGCAGCTTGGTAGCGGGAGGCCGAAATGAGCAGTTCTTC	CASSLVAGGRNEQFF
.	.	TRBV7-8	TRBJ2-1	TGTGCCAGCAGCTTACGTGGGGGCCTCAATGAGCAGTTCTTC	CASSLRGGLNEQFF
.	.	TRBV29-1	TRBJ1-1	TGCAGCGTTGAGCGGGACATAATTATTGAAGGTTTCTTT	CSVERDIIIEGFF
.	.	TRBV5-1	TRBJ2-3	TGCGCCAGCAGCGCGAATCTGGGAGCGGGAGATACGCAGTATTTT	CASSANLGAGDTQYF
.	.	TRBV11-2	TRBJ2-4	TGTGCCAGCAGCCTTATCCCCCAACCTCAGTACTTC	CASSLIPQPQYF
TRBD2	.	TRBV11-2	TRBJ2-2	TGTGCCAGCAGCTTATTAGCGGGATACGTCGGGGAGCTGTTTTTT	CASSLLAGYVGELFF
TRBD1	few	TRBV30	TRBJ2-7	TGTGCCTGGAGTGGATCGGACAGGGGCGAGCAGTACTTC	CAWSGSDRGEQYF
.	few	TRBV10-1	TRBJ2-1	TGCGCCAGCAGTGAGGCCGACAGCCTTATGGATGAGCAGTTCTTC	CASSEADSLMDEQFF
TRBD1	.	TRBV5-1	TRBJ2-3	TGCGCCAGCAGCGGACAGGGACAGGGGGCAGGAGATACGCAGTATTTT	CASSGQGQGAGDTQYF
.	.	TRBV11-2	TRBJ2-1	TGTGCCAGCAGCCCCCCACGTAGCGTCGGGTGTTATGGGGATGAGCAGTTCTTC	CASSPPRSVGCYGDEQFF
TRBD2	.	TRBV5-5	TRBJ2-3	TGTGCCAGCAGCTCGAAACTAGCGGGAGGGGTTCATACGCAGTATTTT	CASSSKLAGGVHTQYF